The 24 T cell receptor beta chains given below trace back to one sample, sequenced in a study of OX40 agonist ivuxolimab in advanced cancers. The method was immunoSEQ multiplex PCR; TCRdb's version includes in-frame clones alone and lacks a portion of them. In the table there are over 55,000 clones, 84% of which are singletons. The sequences come from CD4+ or CD8+ T cells sorted from blood, collected in a trial of the OX40 agonist ivuxolimab. Source of these receptors: an adult with an advanced solid tumor such as melanoma, head and neck, liver or kidney cancer.

The V gene is TRBV5-1, the J gene TRBJ2-3; TRBD1 agrees at 9 bases. Germline V lookup: CDR1 SGHRS, CDR2 YFSETQ. The CDR3 is 16 amino acids. Unmatched junction bases numbered 10, after V lost 4 bases and J lost 4 bases. CDR3 protein: CASSISGTGFADTQYF. The CDR3 DNA reads as TGCGCCAGCAGCATCTCCGGGACAGGGTTTGCAGATACGCAGTATTTT.

The CDR3 protein is CSVAFASGNTIYF. The CDR3, as DNA: TGCAGCGTCGCGTTTGCCTCTGGAAACACCATATATTTT. V gene TRBV29-1 combines with J gene TRBJ1-3; D call uncertain. Germline V gives CDR1 SQVTM, CDR2 ANQGSEA. With 6 bases removed from V and 0 bases from J, the gap between germline ends came to 9 bases. The CDR3 spans 13 residues.

The chain joins TRBV7-8 to TRBJ1-4, with no clear D. The CDR3 has 14 amino acids. V lost 8 bases, J lost 7 bases, and 17 bases lay in between. CDR1 is SGHVS, CDR2 FQNEAQ, per germline. CDR3 sequence: CASRGGVSGEKLFF. The CDR3 nucleotides are TGTGCCAGCCGGGGTGGAGTCTCGGGTGAAAAACTGTTTTTT.

This clone was picked up one time. The chain has TRBV29-1 and TRBJ1-2, with D possibly TRBD1 on 6 matching bases. The CDR3 loop spans 14 amino acids. Looked up from germline, CDR1 is SQVTM and CDR2 is ANQGSEA. V was clipped by 6 bases and J by 2 bases, with 16 bases between them. CDR3 DNA sequence: TGCAGCGTCTCCCGACAGGCCAAGAACTATGGCTACACCTTC. Amino acid sequence: CSVSRQAKNYGYTF.

The chain joins TRBV6-5 to TRBJ2-5, with 12 bases fitting TRBD2. CDR3 size: 16 residues. Per the germline V gene, CDR1 is MNHEY and CDR2 is SVGAGI. V lost 4 bases and J lost 5; bases outside the gene matches: 8. This chain's CDR3 is CASSFPSGGARETQYF. The CDR3 coding sequence is TGTGCCAGCAGTTTCCCTAGCGGGGGGGCCCGGGAGACCCAGTACTTC.

The CDR3 sequence: CASSTRTAYGYTF. The CDR3 coding sequence is TGTGCCAGCAGCACGAGGACAGCTTATGGCTACACCTTC. The J gene is TRBJ1-2, the V gene TRBV7-2; tentatively, D is TRBD1 (6 bases). V dropped 5 bases and J dropped 5 bases, with 12 bases sitting between them. There are 13 residues in the CDR3. Germline CDR1 and CDR2: SGHTA and FQGNSA.

The genes are TRBV5-4 and TRBJ2-6; 10 bases are shared with TRBD1. The CDR3 runs to 15 residues. Germline loops: CDR1 SGHNT, CDR2 YYREEE (reference sequence). With V trimmed by 0 bases and J by 14 bases, 8 bases remained unmatched. The CDR3 nucleotides are TGTGCCAGCAGCTTGGGACAGGGGGCCTCTTCCATCCTGACTTTC. Translation gives CASSLGQGASSILTF.

The chain has TRBV9 and TRBJ2-7; TRBD1 matches 10 bases. The ends lost 8 bases at V and 3 bases at J; junction bases unmatched: 11. The CDR3 length is 15 residues. In germline, CDR1 is SGDLS, CDR2 YYNGEE. The CDR3 sequence: CARGEGTGVYYEQYF. CDR3 nucleotide sequence: TGTGCCAGGGGAGAGGGGACAGGGGTTTACTACGAGCAGTACTTC.

This chain links TRBV6-6 with TRBJ2-3; D gene uncertain. This CDR3 spans 13 amino acids. CDR1 is MNHNY and CDR2 is SVGAGI in the germline V gene (reference sequence). The V end lost 2 bases, the J end lost 1 base, and 4 bases lay between the germline ends. The CDR3 region is CASSYAGTDTQYF. CDR3 DNA sequence: TGTGCCAGCAGTTACGCTGGCACAGATACGCAGTATTTT.

This chain joins TRBV5-4 and TRBJ1-4; no firm D call. Germline values: CDR1 SGHNT, CDR2 YYREEE (reference sequence). Deletions cut 0 bases from V and 1 base from J, with 4 bases between. The CDR3 loop spans 14 amino acids. CDR3 in DNA: TGTGCCAGCAGCTTGGGGGGAACTAATGAAAAACTGTTTTTT. This gives the protein CASSLGGTNEKLFF. Full variable domain (outside the CDR3, taken from reference TRBV5-4 and TRBJ1-4): ETGVTQSPTHLIKTRGQQVTLRCSSQSGHNTVSWYQQALGQGPQFIFQYYREEENGRGNFPPRFSGLQFPNYSSELNVNALELDDSALYLCASSLGGTNEKLFFGSGTQLSVL.

CDR3 in amino acids: CASSDRAPYEQYF. Here the CDR3 DNA reads TGTGCCAGCAGTGACAGGGCTCCCTACGAGCAGTACTTC. The chain links TRBV6-1 to TRBJ2-7; D is possibly TRBD1 (5 bases). Germline CDR1 is MNHNS and CDR2 is SASEGT. This CDR3 comprises 13 residues. V was cut by 3 bases and J by 2 bases, with 8 bases left in between.

The chain carries TRBV15 and TRBJ2-3, with a tentative D call TRBD1 (7 bases). CDR1 and CDR2 (germline): LNHNV, YYDKDF (reference sequence). The CDR3 is 14 amino acids. V was trimmed by 5 bases and J by 6 bases, leaving 15 bases between them. In DNA form, the CDR3 reads TGTGCCACCAGCGGACTGACAGGGAGGGATACGCAGTATTTT. This gives the protein CATSGLTGRDTQYF.

The sample holds many counts of this clone. The chain employs TRBV29-1 and TRBJ1-1; the D is unclear. The V and J ends lost 2 bases and 0 bases respectively, with 7 bases between them. CDR3 length: 13 residues. Germline CDR1 is SQVTM and CDR2 is ANQGSEA. In DNA form, the CDR3 reads TGCAGCGTTGAAAGTAAAATGAACACTGAAGCTTTCTTT. This codes for CSVESKMNTEAFF.

V gene TRBV5-1 combines with J gene TRBJ1-2; D gene ambiguous. The CDR3 consists of 13 residues. V was shortened by 4 bases and J by 6 bases, with 13 bases between the two germline ends. CDR1 SGHRS and CDR2 YFSETQ come from the germline V gene. CDR3 sequence reads: CASSPGPLDGYTF. CDR3 sequence (DNA): TGCGCCAGCAGCCCCGGGCCCTTGGATGGCTACACCTTC.

This clone was counted between two and nine times. The chain couples TRBV5-6 to TRBJ1-2, with D unclear. The CDR3 covers 15 residues. The germline V gene has CDR1 SGHDT and CDR2 YYEEEE. Trimming left V 0 bases short and J 7 bases short, with 16 bases between. CDR3 residues: CASSLEAGGARGYTF. Here the CDR3 DNA reads TGTGCCAGCAGCTTGGAGGCGGGAGGAGCTCGTGGCTACACCTTC. Supplemented by reference TRBV5-6 and TRBJ1-2, the full variable domain reads DAGVTQSPTHLIKTRGQQVTLRCSPKSGHDTVSWYQQALGQGPQFIFQYYEEEERQRGNFPDRFSGHQFPNYSSELNVNALLLGDSALYLCASSLEAGGARGYTFGSGTRLTVV.

V usage is TRBV11-2 and J usage is TRBJ1-5; no definite D call. Germline CDR1 reads SGHAT; CDR2 reads FQNNGV. V was cut by 2 bases and J by 5 bases, with 7 bases left in between. The CDR3 runs 13 residues. In nucleotides, the CDR3 is TGTGCCAGCAGCTTAAACGGCGATCAGCCCCAGCATTTT. Translation: CASSLNGDQPQHF. Full variable domain (remainder filled in from reference TRBV11-2 and TRBJ1-5): EAGVAQSPRYKIIEKRQSVAFWCNPISGHATLYWYQQILGQGPKLLIQFQNNGVVDDSQLPKDRFSAERLKGVDSTLKIQPAKLEDSAVYLCASSLNGDQPQHFGDGTRLSIL.

The chain recombines TRBV6-5 with TRBJ1-1; no clear D gene. This CDR3 comprises 14 residues. Germline V gives CDR1 MNHEY, CDR2 SVGAGI. V shed 7 bases and J shed 4 bases, with 16 bases lying between them. CDR3: CASIPPSGGTEAFF. The CDR3 region has the DNA TGTGCCAGCATTCCGCCATCAGGAGGCACTGAAGCTTTCTTT.

V and J are TRBV11-3 and TRBJ2-5, with D unclear. The CDR3 has 13 amino acids. Trimming removed 1 base from V and 1 base from J, with 4 bases in between. Germline V gene lookup returns CDR1 SGHNT and CDR2 YENEEA. The CDR3 nucleotides read TGTGCCAGCAGCTTAGGTCCCCAAGAGACCCAGTACTTC. As protein: CASSLGPQETQYF. Supplemented by reference TRBV11-3 and TRBJ2-5, the full variable domain reads EAGVVQSPRYKIIEKKQPVAFWCNPISGHNTLYWYLQNLGQGPELLIRYENEEAVDDSQLPKDRFSAERLKGVDSTLKIQPAELGDSAVYLCASSLGPQETQYFGPGTRLLVL.

The chain is built from TRBV19 and TRBJ1-5, with D unclear. CDR1 and CDR2 from the germline V gene are LNHDA and SQIVND (reference sequence). V was trimmed by 0 bases and J by 5 bases, leaving 2 bases between them. This CDR3 is 12 amino acids long. CDR3 bases: TGTGCCAGTAGTATAGAGTATCAGCCCCAGCATTTT. It specifies CASSIEYQPQHF.

The V gene is TRBV5-6, the J gene TRBJ1-6, with TRBD1 matching 7 bases. V shed 5 bases and J 6 bases; nucleotides not matched to a gene: 8. CDR3 size: 15 residues. Germline assignment: CDR1 SGHDT and CDR2 YYEEEE. This CDR3 is CASSLRQGPNSPLHF. CDR3 coding DNA: TGTGCCAGCAGTCTTAGACAGGGACCTAATTCACCCCTCCACTTT. The entire variable domain, with the rest obtained from reference TRBV5-6 and TRBJ1-6, is as follows: DAGVTQSPTHLIKTRGQQVTLRCSPKSGHDTVSWYQQALGQGPQFIFQYYEEEERQRGNFPDRFSGHQFPNYSSELNVNALLLGDSALYLCASSLRQGPNSPLHFGNGTRLTVT.

V usage is TRBV7-8 and J usage is TRBJ2-1; a weak D match, TRBD1 (10 bases). Germline CDR1 reads SGHVS; CDR2 reads FQNEAQ. The CDR3 length is 16 residues. Trimming took 7 bases from V and 5 from J, leaving 21 bases between them. In nucleotides, the CDR3 is TGTGCCAGCAACGCAGCGGGGGGACAGGGGAACAATGAGCAGTTCTTC. Encoded protein: CASNAAGGQGNNEQFF.

The CDR3 spells CASSGTRDEQYF. CDR3 nucleotide sequence: TGTGCCAGCAGCGGGACGAGGGACGAGCAGTACTTC. The chain carries TRBV5-4 and TRBJ2-7, with D perhaps matching TRBD1 or TRBD2 (5 bases each). The V gene's germline CDR1 is SGHNT and CDR2 YYREEE (reference sequence). The CDR3 consists of 12 residues. The germline V and J ends were trimmed by 4 bases and 5 bases, with 10 bases remaining between them.

In this sample, this clone turned up once. The chain joins TRBV6-1 to TRBJ2-5, with unresolved D. Germline CDR1 is MNHNS and CDR2 is SASEGT. CDR3 length: 15 amino acids. Trimming left V 3 bases short and J 5 bases short, with 16 bases between. CDR3: CASSDGQSDRETQYF. The CDR3 DNA reads as TGTGCCAGCAGTGACGGGCAGAGTGACCGGGAGACCCAGTACTTC.

The chain uses TRBV7-9 and TRBJ2-7, with TRBD1 identical over 7 bases. Germline V gene data show CDR1 as SEHNR and CDR2 as FQNEAQ (reference sequence). Unmatched junction bases numbered 8, after V lost 5 bases and J lost 7 bases. The CDR3 covers 13 residues. CDR3 region: CASSRTGVGEQYF. CDR3 in DNA: TGTGCCAGCAGCAGAACAGGGGTGGGAGAGCAGTACTTC. Variable domain in full (rest from reference TRBV7-9 and TRBJ2-7): DTGVSQNPRHKITKRGQNVTFRCDPISEHNRLYWYRQTLGQGPEFLTYFQNEAQLEKSRLLSDRFSAERPKGSFSTLEIQRTEQGDSAMYLCASSRTGVGEQYFGPGTRLTVT.